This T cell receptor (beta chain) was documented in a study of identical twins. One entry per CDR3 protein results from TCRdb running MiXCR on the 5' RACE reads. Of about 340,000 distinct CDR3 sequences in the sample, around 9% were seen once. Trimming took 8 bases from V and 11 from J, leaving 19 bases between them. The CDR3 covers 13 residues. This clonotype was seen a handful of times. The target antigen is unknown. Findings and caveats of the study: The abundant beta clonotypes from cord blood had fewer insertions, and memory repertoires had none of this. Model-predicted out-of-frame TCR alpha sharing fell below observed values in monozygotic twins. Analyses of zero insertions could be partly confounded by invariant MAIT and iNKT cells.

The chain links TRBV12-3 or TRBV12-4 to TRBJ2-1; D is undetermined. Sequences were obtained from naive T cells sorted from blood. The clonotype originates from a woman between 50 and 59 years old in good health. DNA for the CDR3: TGTGCCAGCCAATGGCCACCGGATTTGAAGCAGTTCTTC. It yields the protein CASQWPPDLKQFF.